This record covers a single TCR beta chain. The method was immunoSEQ multiplex PCR; TCRdb's version includes in-frame clones alone and lacks a portion of them. The data contain 150,000 or so clones, 80% to 90% of them seen just once; the ten biggest clones take up roughly 8%. The CDR3 runs 15 residues. Trimming took 2 bases from V and 13 from J, leaving 24 bases between them. CDR1 is WSHSY, CDR2 SAAADI, per germline. The data derive from a study of blood T cell repertoires in COVID-19. Study summary: T cells, B-cell-depleted T cells, or PBMCs provided the cDNA or gDNA that served as material.

The chain links TRBV10-2 to TRBJ2-7, with D perhaps matching TRBD2 (6 bases). This clonotype was sampled from a woman aged 55-69 years with COVID-19, enrolled during active disease. The specimen sequenced was peripheral blood. This chain's CDR3 is CASSEGGGLGTQPYF. CDR3 sequence (DNA): TGCGCCAGCAGTGAGGGAGGAGGGCTGGGGACTCAACCTTACTTC.